The clone carrying this T cell receptor (beta chain) came up many times. Its antigen is unidentified. The sample belongs to a study of T cells after yellow fever vaccination. Study findings and constraints: Overall, a small share of clonotypes was seen in both CD4 and CD8 compartments.

TCRdb recomputed calls from the 5' RACE reads with MiXCR, one row per CDR3 protein. The sample has 350,000 to 450,000 distinct CDR3 sequences; approximately 5.7% are singletons. CDR3 size: 13 residues. The V and J ends lost 3 bases and 7 bases respectively, with 13 bases between them. Germline CDR1 KGHSH, CDR2 LQKENI. The chain carries TRBV18 and TRBJ2-7; D not certain. The TCR originated in a man aged 30-40 years who received the YFV17D yellow fever vaccine. This sample comprised PBMCs, obtained 5 days after the yellow fever booster vaccination. CDR3 DNA sequence: TGTGCCAGCTCACCCGGGTCCCTGAGGGAGCAGTACTTC. This sequence encodes CASSPGSLREQYF.